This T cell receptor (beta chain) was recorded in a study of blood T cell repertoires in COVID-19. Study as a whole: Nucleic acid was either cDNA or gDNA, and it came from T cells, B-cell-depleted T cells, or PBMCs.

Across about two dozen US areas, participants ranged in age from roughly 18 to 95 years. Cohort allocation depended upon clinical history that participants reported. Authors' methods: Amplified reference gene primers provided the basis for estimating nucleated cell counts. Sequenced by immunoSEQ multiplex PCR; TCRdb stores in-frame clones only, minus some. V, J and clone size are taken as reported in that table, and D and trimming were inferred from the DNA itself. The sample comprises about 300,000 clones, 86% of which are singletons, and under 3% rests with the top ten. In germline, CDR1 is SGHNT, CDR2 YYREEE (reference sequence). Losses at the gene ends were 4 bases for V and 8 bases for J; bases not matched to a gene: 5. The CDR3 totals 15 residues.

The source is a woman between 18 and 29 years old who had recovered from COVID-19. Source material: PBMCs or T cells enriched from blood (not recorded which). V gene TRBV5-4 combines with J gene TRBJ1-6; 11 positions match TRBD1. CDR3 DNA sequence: TGTGCCAGCAGCCCTAGGACAGGGGGCTATTCACCCCTCCACTTT. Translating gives CASSPRTGGYSPLHF.